These 23 T cell receptor beta chains were all obtained from the same sample, sequenced in a study of T-cell memory formation after mild COVID-19. MiXCR, applied by TCRdb to the 5' RACE reads, yields one record per CDR3 protein. The sample consists of approximately 250,000 distinct CDR3 sequences, about a sixth of them appearing once. Sequenced sample: PBMCs or a T cell subset sorted from them (not recorded which). The receptors here all came from a man between 18 and 29 years old who had mild COVID-19 (a few samples of this study predate the infection). Cell type and time point are not known.

This clonotype was seen only a few times. The chain couples TRBV7-9 to TRBJ1-1, with D hard to call. The CDR3 loop spans 16 amino acids. The germline V gene encodes CDR1 SEHNR and CDR2 FQNEAQ (reference sequence). V lost 4 bases to trimming and J lost 1 base, with 16 bases between them. Written as DNA, the CDR3 is TGTGCCAGCAGCTCCCCCATTAGGACGGGGAACACTGAAGCTTTCTTT. Amino acid sequence: CASSSPIRTGNTEAFF.

This clonotype was seen only a few times. The chain links TRBV28 to TRBJ1-1; 8 nucleotides align to TRBD1. Trimming at V came to 10 bases and at J to 4 bases, leaving 17 bases not matched to a gene. The germline V gene encodes CDR1 MDHEN and CDR2 SYDVKM. The CDR3 spans 16 residues. The CDR3 DNA is TGTGCCACCACGCCAGAAAAAAACAGGGGGAGCACTGAAGCTTTCTTT. The encoded protein is CATTPEKNRGSTEAFF.

The chain recombines TRBV4-2 with TRBJ2-3; 10 bases fit TRBD2. CDR1 and CDR2 from the germline V gene are LGHNA and YNFKEQ. V shed 4 bases, J shed 4 bases, and the junction held 8 bases outside the gene matches. This CDR3 has 16 residues. The CDR3 protein is CASSPTSGYAPDTQYF. As DNA, the CDR3 is TGTGCCAGCAGCCCGACTAGCGGGTACGCGCCAGATACGCAGTATTTT.

J is TRBJ1-4 and V is TRBV4-2; 9 positions agree with TRBD1. The germline gives CDR1 LGHNA, CDR2 YNFKEQ. CDR3 size: 15 residues. V was pared by 2 bases and J by 8 bases, with 6 bases of the junction left unmatched. The CDR3 region has the DNA TGTGCCAGCAGCCAACCGGACAGGGGAGGCGAAAAACTGTTTTTT. This sequence encodes CASSQPDRGGEKLFF.

This chain uses TRBV12-3 or TRBV12-4 with TRBJ2-3; D tentatively fits TRBD1 or TRBD2 (6 bases each). Trimming took 3 bases from V and 5 from J, leaving 12 bases between them. The CDR3 is 14 residues long. The CDR3: CASSFRGPGDTQYF. The CDR3 bases are TGTGCCAGCAGTTTCCGGGGGCCTGGAGATACGCAGTATTTT.

This clonotype was recorded a few times. The chain links TRBV12-3 or TRBV12-4 to TRBJ2-7; 10 bases map to TRBD1. The junction had 3 bases not matched to a gene; V was cut back by 5 bases and J by 2 bases. This CDR3 contains 14 residues. The CDR3 DNA reads as TGTGCCAGCAGTGTAGACAGGGGGCCCTACGAGCAGTACTTC. Translation: CASSVDRGPYEQYF.

This clonotype was detected a few times. The chain combines TRBV6-5 with TRBJ2-7; TRBD1 matches at 9 bases. Germline CDR1 MNHEY, CDR2 SVGAGI. Trimming cost V 8 bases and J 3 bases; bases outside gene matches: 5. The CDR3 length is 13 residues. The chain's CDR3 is CASRRTGDYEQYV. The CDR3 DNA sequence: TGTGCCAGCCGACGGACAGGGGACTACGAGCAGTACGTC.

In nucleotides, the CDR3 is TGTGCCAGCTACCCAGGGACACCCGGTCGGGTTGAAGCTTTCTTT. It is translated as CASYPGTPGRVEAFF. The chain carries TRBV18 and TRBJ1-1; tentative D call: TRBD1 (6 bases). This CDR3 region has 15 residues. Germline V lookup: CDR1 KGHSH, CDR2 LQKENI. Trimming shortened V by 7 bases and J by 7 bases, and 22 bases separated the two germline ends.

The chain carries TRBV2 and TRBJ1-6; perhaps TRBD1 as D (6 bases). From germline, CDR1 is SNHLY and CDR2 FYNNEI. The CDR3 has 13 amino acids. Deletions cut 6 bases from V and 7 bases from J, with 10 bases between. This CDR3 is CASSQGWNSPLHF. The CDR3 coding sequence is TGTGCCAGCAGCCAGGGGTGGAATTCACCCCTCCACTTT.

This clonotype was counted between two and nine times. The J gene is TRBJ2-3, the V gene TRBV10-3, with D possibly TRBD2 on 6 matching bases. CDR1 and CDR2 (germline): ENHRY, SYGVKD. V lost 9 bases and J 0 bases, leaving 13 bases between the germline ends. This CDR3 comprises 14 residues. CDR3 in amino acids: CAIRPRGSTDTQYF. The CDR3 DNA follows: TGTGCCATACGCCCACGGGGGAGCACAGATACGCAGTATTTT.

This clonotype was observed a handful of times. The chain employs TRBV5-6 and TRBJ2-7; D is uncertain. Per germline, CDR1 SGHDT and CDR2 YYEEEE. V lost 2 bases and J lost 2, with 8 bases in between. The CDR3 covers 13 residues. CDR3 nucleotides: TGTGCCAGCAGCTTTAAGGGAACCTACGAGCAGTACGTC. It yields the protein CASSFKGTYEQYV.

This chain connects TRBV6-5 to TRBJ2-6; 8 bases line up with TRBD1. CDR3 size: 17 residues. J gave up 2 bases and V 2 bases, and 5 bases lay outside the gene matches. Germline-derived CDR1 and CDR2 are MNHEY and SVGAGI. In DNA, the CDR3 is TGTGCCAGCAGTTACACAGGACAGGGAACTGGGGCCAACGTCCTGACTTTC. This encodes CASSYTGQGTGANVLTF.

This clonotype was found a few times. The V and J genes are TRBV2 and TRBJ2-5; 7 positions match TRBD2. With V trimmed by 2 bases and J by 5 bases, 14 bases remained unmatched. Germline-derived CDR1 and CDR2 are SNHLY and FYNNEI. The CDR3 loop spans 17 amino acids. For the CDR3, the DNA is TGTGCCAGCAGTGAAAGGGGAGGTTCGCGGGGAGGGGAGACCCAGTACTTC. Residues: CASSERGGSRGGETQYF.

This clonotype was picked up a small number of times. V usage is TRBV28 and J usage is TRBJ1-2; D is unresolved. V gave up 2 bases and J gave up 1 base, with 8 bases separating them. Germline V gene lookup returns CDR1 MDHEN and CDR2 SYDVKM. The CDR3 consists of 14 residues. CDR3 bases: TGTGCCAGCAGTTTAGTCGGGTTTAACTATGGCTACACCTTC. Translating gives CASSLVGFNYGYTF.

The CDR3 DNA is TGTGCTAGTGGTTTGTTCTGGACAGGGGACACCGGGGAGCTGTTTTTT. This gives the protein CASGLFWTGDTGELFF. V is TRBV12-5 and J is TRBJ2-2; TRBD1 matches at 9 bases. The V gene end was trimmed by 2 bases and the J gene end by 3 bases; junction bases not matched to a gene: 4. Germline CDR1 reads LGHNT; CDR2 reads FRNRAP. This CDR3 has 16 residues.

The chain uses TRBV4-1 and TRBJ2-5; no definite D call. The CDR3 is made up of 13 amino acids. Looked up from germline, CDR1 is MGHRA and CDR2 is YSYEKL. The germline V and J ends were trimmed by 0 bases and 3 bases, with 5 bases remaining between them. The CDR3, as DNA: TGCGCCAGCAGCCAAGACCAGAAAGAGACCCAGTACTTC. Protein: CASSQDQKETQYF.

This clonotype was counted between two and nine times. This chain joins TRBV9 and TRBJ1-2, with D perhaps matching TRBD1 (6 bases). V dropped 1 base and J dropped 2 bases, with 6 bases sitting between them. The germline V gene has CDR1 SGDLS and CDR2 YYNGEE. CDR3 length equals 13 residues. CDR3: CASSVQGNYGYTF. In DNA form, the CDR3 reads TGTGCCAGCAGCGTACAGGGGAACTATGGCTACACCTTC.

This chain uses TRBV2 with TRBJ2-7; possibly TRBD2 for D (6 bases). V was shortened by 8 bases and J by 4 bases, with 18 bases between the two germline ends. This CDR3 has 14 amino acids. CDR1 is SNHLY and CDR2 is FYNNEI in the germline V gene. The CDR3 DNA follows: TGTGCCAGCGGGGGAGGAGCTCCCGTTTACGAGCAGTACTTC. Encoded protein: CASGGGAPVYEQYF.

This chain joins TRBV7-3 and TRBJ2-3, with 7 bases matching TRBD2. The CDR3 is 16 residues long. Germline values: CDR1 SGHTA, CDR2 FQGTGA. With 1 base clipped from V and 2 bases from J, the junction kept 6 bases outside the gene matches. The CDR3 nucleotides read TGTGCCAGCAGCTTAATAAGCGGGGCGATCACAGATACGCAGTATTTT. Amino acids: CASSLISGAITDTQYF.

This rearrangement joins TRBV7-9 to TRBJ2-2; 8 bases match TRBD1. The V gene end was trimmed by 1 base and the J gene end by 4 bases; junction bases not matched to a gene: 5. This CDR3 is built from 16 residues. In germline, CDR1 is SEHNR, CDR2 FQNEAQ (reference sequence). The CDR3 DNA follows: TGTGCCAGCAGCTTAGGCCAGGGGGCCTTCACCGGGGAGCTGTTTTTT. Residues: CASSLGQGAFTGELFF.

This clonotype occurred a few times. The chain recombines TRBV14 with TRBJ2-1; D is uncertain. The germline CDR1 and CDR2 sequences are SGHDN and FVKESK. CDR3 length: 14 amino acids. Deletions cut 0 bases from V and 6 bases from J, with 9 bases between. CDR3 DNA sequence: TGTGCCAGCAGCCAAGATTCGGCCGTCAATGAGCAGTTCTTC. Its protein is CASSQDSAVNEQFF.

The rearrangement uses TRBV10-3 and TRBJ2-7; possibly TRBD2 for D (7 bases). Trimming shortened V by 4 bases and J by 1 base, and 11 bases separated the two germline ends. CDR1 and CDR2 (germline): ENHRY, SYGVKD. The CDR3 is made up of 14 amino acids. The chain's CDR3 is CAISAEGGSYEQYF. CDR3 nucleotides: TGTGCCATCAGTGCCGAGGGGGGGTCCTACGAGCAGTACTTC.

This clonotype was seen at least ten times. This sequence joins TRBV12-3 or TRBV12-4 and TRBJ1-1, with 7 bases identical to TRBD1. This CDR3 spans 14 amino acids. V was pared by 6 bases and J by 1 base, with 5 bases of the junction left unmatched. The CDR3 DNA reads as TGTGCCAGCAGCTTGGGACAGCAGAACACTGAAGCTTTCTTT. Encoded protein: CASSLGQQNTEAFF.